The T cell receptor (beta chain) described here comes from a study of CD8+CD57+ T cells in acquired aplastic anemia. Study summary: Healthy donor CD4+ cell samples had a mean of roughly 9.9 million reads.

This clonotype has ten or more counts. Its antigen is not known. Genomic DNA provided the template from which TCR beta VDJ and CDR3 profiles were obtained. TCRdb called the reads again in MiXCR, with one record for every CDR3 protein. The sample lists about 81,000 distinct CDR3 sequences, over 35% seen once, with 66% in the top ten. Study-wide results and caveats: Simpson's diversity of CD8+ cells was not significantly different in patients compared with controls.

The CDR3 has 15 residues. The ends were cut back, 5 bases at V and 3 bases at J, with 16 bases in the middle. Germline CDR1 and CDR2: MNHNS and SASEGT. The gene calls are TRBV6-1 and TRBJ1-1; tentatively, D is TRBD1 (6 bases). The clonotype originates from a human donor in good health, serving as a control. Sequenced sample: sorted CD4+, CD8+, or CD8+CD57+ T cells (not recorded which) from PBMCs. The CDR3 sequence is CASSQTQGIYTEAFF. CDR3 nucleotide sequence: TGTGCCAGCAGTCAGACACAGGGAATATACACTGAAGCTTTCTTT.